These 9 T cell receptor beta chains came from one sample sequenced in a study of blood T cell repertoires in COVID-19 (dated by TCRdb to the early 2020s). The library was generated by the immunoSEQ multiplex PCR assay. TCRdb stores this immuneACCESS table with in-frame sequences only. Part of the clones is absent; in the studies checked, under half of the shortfall reflects unresolved V genes, and no reason is known for the rest. The sample includes tens of thousands of clones, with about 80% observed a single time. About 25% of the sample is held by the ten biggest clonotypes. The source material was peripheral blood. These receptors came from a man between 65 and 85 years old with active COVID-19.

The chain couples TRBV5-1 to TRBJ1-3; no reliable D call. In germline, CDR1 is SGHRS, CDR2 YFSETQ. Trimming took off 5 bases at V and 3 bases at J, with 15 bases between the two ends. The CDR3 covers 15 residues. The CDR3, as DNA: TGCGCCAGCAGTTCCGGAGGGAGTGGTGGAAACACCATATATTTT. This translates into CASSSGGSGGNTIYF.

This chain uses TRBV14 with TRBJ2-3, with D possibly TRBD1 on 6 matching bases. The CDR3 is 16 amino acids. V was cut by 4 bases and J by 3 bases, with 17 bases left in between. Germline loops: CDR1 SGHDN, CDR2 FVKESK. The CDR3 sequence: CASSPLKTGWTDTQYF. CDR3 bases: TGTGCCAGCAGCCCCCTCAAGACAGGCTGGACAGATACGCAGTATTTT. The full variable domain, completed using reference TRBV14 and TRBJ2-3, is EAGVTQFPSHSVIEKGQTVTLRCDPISGHDNLYWYRRVMGKEIKFLLHFVKESKQDESGMPNNRFLAERTGGTYSTLKVQPAELEDSGVYFCASSPLKTGWTDTQYFGPGTRLTVL.

This clone was recorded a few times. The gene calls are TRBV2 and TRBJ1-4; TRBD1 matches at 12 bases. The CDR3 is 15 amino acids. Germline CDR1 and CDR2: SNHLY and FYNNEI. The ends lost 7 bases at V and 4 bases at J; junction bases unmatched: 4. CDR3 amino acids: CASTGQGAINEKLFF. The CDR3, as DNA: TGTGCCAGCACGGGACAGGGGGCGATTAATGAAAAACTGTTTTTT.

This sequence joins TRBV4-2 and TRBJ2-7, with D possibly TRBD1 on 5 matching bases. Trimming stripped 2 bases from V and 2 bases from J, with 10 bases between. CDR1 LGHNA and CDR2 YNFKEQ come from the germline V gene. CDR3 length: 14 residues. The CDR3 reads CASSQPGPTYEQYF. The CDR3, as DNA: TGTGCCAGCAGCCAACCAGGGCCCACCTACGAGCAGTACTTC.

The chain couples TRBV18 to TRBJ2-4; no definite D call. The CDR3 length is 13 residues. Germline CDR1 KGHSH, CDR2 LQKENI. Trimming removed 7 bases at V and 7 bases at J, with 14 bases between. The CDR3 region is CASFPGGSNIQYF. The CDR3 coding sequence is TGTGCCAGCTTTCCAGGTGGAAGCAACATTCAGTACTTC.

The gene calls are TRBV6-5 and TRBJ2-7; maybe TRBD1 (6 bases). V was clipped by 6 bases and J by 5 bases, with 17 bases between them. The CDR3 has 14 amino acids. Germline V gene lookup returns CDR1 MNHEY and CDR2 SVGAGI. CDR3 loop: CASRARQVTNEQYF. DNA for the CDR3: TGTGCCAGCAGGGCAAGACAGGTTACCAACGAGCAGTACTTC.

This clone is classed as medium-sized. The chain couples TRBV6-5 to TRBJ2-7; tentative D call: TRBD1 (6 bases). The CDR3 totals 13 residues. The germline V gene encodes CDR1 MNHEY and CDR2 SVGAGI. V was clipped by 6 bases and J by 6 bases, with 15 bases between them. The CDR3 DNA is TGTGCCAGCAGCCTCAGACAGGTTTCCGAGCAGTACTTC. Its translation is CASSLRQVSEQYF.

This clone appeared a single time. The rearrangement joins TRBV18 to TRBJ2-7, with a possible D match to TRBD1 (6 bases). V gave up 8 bases and J gave up 6 bases, with 17 bases separating them. The CDR3 is 13 residues long. Germline V gives CDR1 KGHSH, CDR2 LQKENI. CDR3 amino acids: CASTRDKPSEQYF. CDR3 nucleotides: TGTGCCAGCACCCGGGACAAGCCCTCCGAGCAGTACTTC.

The rearrangement joins TRBV27 to TRBJ2-5, with 7 bases that match TRBD2. The CDR3 extends over 13 amino acids. In germline, CDR1 is MNHEY, CDR2 SMNVEV (reference sequence). J lost 9 bases, V lost 8 bases, and 12 bases had no gene match. The DNA of the CDR3 is TGTGCCAGCGGACTAGGCCTGATCGGGGCCCAGTACTTC. The encoded protein is CASGLGLIGAQYF.